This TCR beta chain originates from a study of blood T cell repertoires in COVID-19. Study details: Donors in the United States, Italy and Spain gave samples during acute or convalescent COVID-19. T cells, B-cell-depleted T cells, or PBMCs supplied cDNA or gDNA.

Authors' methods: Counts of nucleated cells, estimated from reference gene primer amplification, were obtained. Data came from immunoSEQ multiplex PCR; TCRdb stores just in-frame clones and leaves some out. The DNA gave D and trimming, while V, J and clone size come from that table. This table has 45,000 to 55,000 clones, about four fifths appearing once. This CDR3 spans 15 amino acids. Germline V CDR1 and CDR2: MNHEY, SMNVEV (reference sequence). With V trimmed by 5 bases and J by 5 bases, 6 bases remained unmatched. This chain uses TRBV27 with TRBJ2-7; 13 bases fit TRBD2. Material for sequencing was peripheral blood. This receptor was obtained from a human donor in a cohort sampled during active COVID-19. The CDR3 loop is CASSITSGGAHEQYF. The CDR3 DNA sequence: TGTGCCAGCAGTATTACTAGCGGGGGGGCCCACGAGCAGTACTTC.